This T cell receptor (beta chain) was found in a study of T cells in Graves' hyperthyroidism and ophthalmopathy. Findings and caveats of the study: Patients with ophthalmopathy were separated from those with stable hyperthyroidism by a 13 V-J model.

Any patient presenting with uncontrolled infection, other autoimmune disease, pregnancy or lactation was left out. Clinical symptoms, serum thyroxine, TRAb, thyroid ultrasound and orbital computed tomography informed diagnoses. The PBMCs studied were ones that came from 10 ml fresh peripheral blood. It was RNA transcripts that yielded the amplified TCR beta CDR3 regions. A set of HTBI primers served as the primers for a first-round RT-PCR of the TCR CDR3. TCRdb re-analysed the multiplex PCR reads in MiXCR, keeping a single row per CDR3 protein. The sample includes roughly 750,000 distinct CDR3 sequences, about a sixth of them seen just once. The table lists this clonotype with many counts. Its antigen remains unknown. From germline, CDR1 is DFQATT and CDR2 SNEGSKA (reference sequence). With 0 bases clipped from V and 8 bases from J, the junction kept 6 bases outside the gene matches. The CDR3 has 14 residues.

The receptor comes from a man between 18 and 29 years old with Graves' hyperthyroidism. This rearrangement joins TRBV20-1 to TRBJ2-1; 8 bases fit TRBD1. The source material was blood. CDR3 sequence reads: CSARDRRGHDEQFF. The CDR3 nucleotides are TGCAGTGCTAGAGATCGCAGGGGGCACGATGAGCAGTTCTTC.